A selection of T cell receptor beta chains follows, all from one sample in a study of T cell repertoires in cytomegalovirus infection. Antigens for these TCRs are unknown. TCRdb fed the reads into MiXCR, producing one record per CDR3 protein. The table shows about a million distinct CDR3 sequences, with about a third occurring only once. Sequencing was performed on cultured CD8+ T cells from PBMCs, taken from culture after CMV antigen stimulation. Source of these receptors: a human donor in good health (CMV status not recorded). Some clones in this sample may be carry-over from other donors' samples. CDR3s include the opening cysteine and the closing phenylalanine or tryptophan. A D gene is named only where the DNA matches it firmly. Size is omitted from some rows. Given values are once, few, many or a class for expanded clones.

j_gene,d_gene,abundance,v_gene,CDR3nt,CDR3aa
TRBJ2-1,-,few,TRBV4-1,TGCGCCAGCAGCCAAGATACGGGGACAATTCCAGAGGAGCAGTTCTTC,CASSQDTGTIPEEQFF
TRBJ1-1,TRBD1,few,TRBV7-9,TGTGCCAGCAGCTCCGGACAGGGGACGTTTCGCACTGAAGCTTTCTTT,CASSSGQGTFRTEAFF
TRBJ2-1,TRBD1,few,TRBV6-5,TGTGCCAGCAGTGGTCTTAGGACAGGGGTGTATAATGAGCAGTTCTTC,CASSGLRTGVYNEQFF
TRBJ1-6,-,-,TRBV5-1,TGCGCCAGCAGCTTACTGGGGGTGAATTCTGATTCACCCCTCCACTTT,CASSLLGVNSDSPLHF
TRBJ2-7,-,-,TRBV14,TGTGCCAGCAGCCAACTATGGCAGCCGAGCTACGAGCAGTACTTC,CASSQLWQPSYEQYF
TRBJ2-7,-,-,TRBV6-5,TGTGCCAGCAGTACATACCCCGGGACACTTCTCGAGCAGTACTTC,CASSTYPGTLLEQYF
TRBJ2-1,-,-,TRBV20-1,TGCGGGGTCTCGGGTCAAACAAACTACAATGAGCAGTTCTTC,CGVSGQTNYNEQFF
TRBJ1-5,-,many,TRBV4-1,TGCGCCAGCAGCCAGGAGTCAGGCAATCAGCCCCAGCATTTT,CASSQESGNQPQHF
TRBJ2-3,TRBD2,-,TRBV6-1,TGTGCCAGCAGTGATGGACTAGACTTTTGGCCAGATACGCAGTATTTT,CASSDGLDFWPDTQYF
TRBJ2-3,TRBD1,few,TRBV7-6,TGTGCCAGCAGCCGGACAGGAGACACAGATACGCAGTATTTT,CASSRTGDTDTQYF
TRBJ2-7,-,-,TRBV7-9,TGTGCCAGCAGCCCTTTCGGATACGAGCAGTACTTC,CASSPFGYEQYF
TRBJ1-5,-,-,TRBV19,TGTGCCAGTAGTATAAGGACAGTCGGGCTGGGGGACCAGCCCCAGCATTTT,CASSIRTVGLGDQPQHF
TRBJ2-3,-,-,TRBV7-6,TGTGCCAGCAGCTTAGCGGGGTGGGCGGGCACAGATACGCAGTATTTT,CASSLAGWAGTDTQYF
TRBJ2-1,-,few,TRBV7-9,TGTGCCAGCAGGGGGGCCAATGAAGAGCGGGGACGAAGTGAGCAGTTCTTC,CASRGANEERGRSEQFF
TRBJ2-7,TRBD2,-,TRBV12-3/TRBV12-4,TGTGCCAGCAGCCTAGCGGGGGTGGTCGAGCAGTACTTC,CASSLAGVVEQYF
TRBJ1-2,-,-,TRBV14,TGTGCCATCCCGCGGTGGGGTAACTATGGCTACACCTTC,CAIPRWGNYGYTF
TRBJ2-1,-,-,TRBV6-6,TGTGCCAGCATGACCGGAGGGGGGGGCAGGAATGAGCAGTTCTTC,CASMTGGGGRNEQFF
TRBJ2-1,-,few,TRBV7-9,TGTGCCAGGTCTCCCCCCCCGGGCTATGAGCAGTTCTTC,CARSPPPGYEQFF
TRBJ2-1,TRBD2,-,TRBV11-2,TGTGCCAGCAGCCATTCGGGACTAGAGGACAATGAGCAGTTCTTC,CASSHSGLEDNEQFF
TRBJ2-1,TRBD1,-,TRBV7-9,TGTGCCAGCAGCTTTGGGACAGGGGGCGTGAATGAGCAGTTCTTC,CASSFGTGGVNEQFF
TRBJ2-2,-,few,TRBV12-3/TRBV12-4,TGTGCCAGCAGTTTAGATAGGGGGGCAACCGGGGAGCTGTTTTTT,CASSLDRGATGELFF
TRBJ2-1,-,few,TRBV7-2,TGTGCCACCACGGGGAGGCGCAACAATGAGCAGTTCTTC,CATTGRRNNEQFF
TRBJ1-2,-,-,TRBV4-3,TGTGCCAGCAGCCAAGATCGGGGTGGCTATGGCTACACCTTC,CASSQDRGGYGYTF
TRBJ2-1,-,-,TRBV28,TGTGCCAGCAGTCCCTCACTTGCGATGCATGAGCAGTTCTTC,CASSPSLAMHEQFF
TRBJ1-4,-,once,TRBV6-6,TGTGCCAGCAGTGGTCGAACGGACGGAACTTATGAAAAACTGTTTTTT,CASSGRTDGTYEKLFF
TRBJ2-1,-,many,TRBV7-6,TGTGCCAGCAGCCAACTTCGGGCGAGATACAATGAGCAGTTCTTC,CASSQLRARYNEQFF
TRBJ1-2,-,many,TRBV7-8,TGTGCCAGCAGTCCTAGCCCATCCTATGGCTACACCTTC,CASSPSPSYGYTF
TRBJ2-1,-,-,TRBV15,TGTGCCACCAGCAGGGAGACGGCCTACAATGAGCAGTTCTTC,CATSRETAYNEQFF
TRBJ2-2,-,-,TRBV5-4,TGTGCCAGCAGCCGTGAGGGGGGCATCGGGACCGGGGAGCTGTTTTTT,CASSREGGIGTGELFF
TRBJ1-6,-,few,TRBV23-1,TGCGCCAGCAGTCAGCCCGCCCAGGACTTT,CASSQPAQDF
TRBJ1-2,TRBD1,-,TRBV7-8,TGTGCCAGCAGCCCTACCAGAGAACAGGGGGCGAAGCTCCGCTACACCTTC,CASSPTREQGAKLRYTF